This passage covers 26 T cell receptor beta chains from one sample sequenced in a study of T cell repertoires in cytomegalovirus infection. Each CDR3 protein gets one entry after TCRdb re-called the reads with MiXCR. Of roughly 230,000 distinct CDR3 sequences in the sample, under 25% were seen once. The sequenced sample was CD8+ T cells from PBMCs. These receptors were collected from a human donor in good health (CMV status not recorded). Some clones in this sample may be carry-over from other donors' samples.

At least ten counts were recorded for this clonotype. The chain recombines TRBV7-2 with TRBJ2-7; no firm D call. The CDR3 is 12 residues long. Germline V gene lookup returns CDR1 SGHTA and CDR2 FQGNSA. Trimming pared 2 bases from V and 3 bases from J, leaving 5 bases between. CDR3 coding DNA: TGTGCCAGCAGCTTATCGGGCTACGAGCAGTACTTC. It codes for CASSLSGYEQYF.

V and J are TRBV19 and TRBJ2-5; a weak D match, TRBD2 (5 bases). Germline V CDR1 and CDR2: LNHDA, SQIVND (reference sequence). Trimming shortened V by 6 bases and J by 0 bases, and 11 bases separated the two germline ends. CDR3 length: 14 amino acids. The CDR3 region is CASSRDYYQETQYF. CDR3 sequence (DNA): TGTGCCAGTAGCCGAGACTACTACCAAGAGACCCAGTACTTC.

The rearrangement uses TRBV10-3 and TRBJ1-1; tentatively, D is TRBD1 (5 bases). The length of the CDR3 is 12 residues. Germline CDR1 reads ENHRY; CDR2 reads SYGVKD. V lost 7 bases to trimming and J lost 8 bases, with 14 bases between them. CDR3 protein: CAIKALWDEAFF. The CDR3 DNA sequence: TGTGCCATCAAAGCTCTTTGGGACGAAGCTTTCTTT.

This chain connects TRBV7-2 to TRBJ2-7; D ambiguous. CDR3 length: 13 amino acids. V dropped 2 bases and J dropped 9 bases, with 14 bases sitting between them. The V gene's germline CDR1 is SGHTA and CDR2 FQGNSA. CDR3 sequence: CASSLTLYERQYF. Written as DNA, the CDR3 is TGTGCCAGCAGCTTAACCCTCTACGAGCGGCAGTACTTC.

This clonotype was detected ten times or more. The CDR3 nucleotides are TGTGCCAGCAGCTTATTGGGTTGGGCAGGGACCTCCCGTAATCAGCCCCAGCATTTT. Its protein is CASSLLGWAGTSRNQPQHF. This chain joins TRBV7-6 and TRBJ1-5, with a possible D match to TRBD1 (5 bases). V shed 2 bases and J shed 4 bases, with 24 bases lying between them. This CDR3 has 19 residues. Germline V gene data show CDR1 as SGHVS and CDR2 as FNYEAQ.

This clonotype was picked up a small number of times. The chain links TRBV7-9 to TRBJ1-3, with a weak D call TRBD1 (6 bases). Germline V gene lookup returns CDR1 SEHNR and CDR2 FQNEAQ (reference sequence). The CDR3 length is 14 residues. Trimming removed 5 bases from V and 2 bases from J, with 10 bases in between. CDR3 sequence (DNA): TGTGCCAGCAGCAGGACAGATCCTGGAAACACCATATATTTT. Translated, it gives CASSRTDPGNTIYF.

The chain employs TRBV11-2 and TRBJ2-2, with D uncertain. V lost 0 bases to trimming and J lost 6 bases, with 11 bases between them. CDR1 and CDR2 from the germline V gene are SGHAT and FQNNGV. The CDR3 runs 15 residues. Here the CDR3 reads CASSLDPHGPGELFF. In nucleotides, the CDR3 is TGTGCCAGCAGCTTAGATCCGCACGGACCCGGGGAGCTGTTTTTT.

The sample holds a few counts of this clonotype. The chain couples TRBV28 to TRBJ2-7; 7 positions match TRBD1. The CDR3 is 14 residues long. Germline CDR1 and CDR2: MDHEN and SYDVKM. V lost 7 bases and J lost 3; bases outside the gene matches: 9. CDR3 loop: CASTVSTGIYEQYF. The CDR3 coding sequence is TGTGCCAGCACTGTATCGACAGGGATCTACGAGCAGTACTTC.

The chain has TRBV7-9 and TRBJ2-7; 8 bases agree with TRBD1. Germline CDR1 is SEHNR and CDR2 is FQNEAQ (reference sequence). The CDR3 runs 15 residues. V gave up 4 bases and J gave up 3 bases; unmatched junction bases: 8. This chain's CDR3 is CASSSAGDRYYEQYF. CDR3 coding DNA: TGTGCCAGCAGCTCGGCTGGGGACAGGTACTACGAGCAGTACTTC.

V and J are TRBV10-3 and TRBJ2-1; D may be TRBD1 or TRBD2 (5 bases each). This CDR3 region has 13 residues. Germline CDR1 reads ENHRY; CDR2 reads SYGVKD. With 9 bases removed from V and 0 bases from J, the gap between germline ends came to 9 bases. CDR3 nucleotides: TGTGCCATAATGGGACCCTCCTACAATGAGCAGTTCTTC. It specifies CAIMGPSYNEQFF.

The CDR3 region has the DNA TGTGCCAGTAGTTCGGACAGGAGCTCCTACGAGCAGTACTTC. This encodes CASSSDRSSYEQYF. The rearrangement joins TRBV19 to TRBJ2-7, with 7 bases lining up with TRBD1. The CDR3 is made up of 14 amino acids. Trimming removed 5 bases from V and 0 bases from J; junction bases left unmatched: 4. Germline CDR1 LNHDA, CDR2 SQIVND (reference sequence).

This chain connects TRBV2 to TRBJ1-1, with D uncertain. CDR1 is SNHLY, CDR2 FYNNEI, per germline. This CDR3 region has 14 residues. V shed 8 bases and J shed 1 base, with 14 bases lying between them. The CDR3 sequence is CASGPGSTNTEAFF. As DNA, the CDR3 is TGTGCCAGCGGGCCCGGCAGTACGAACACTGAAGCTTTCTTT.

This clonotype was recorded once. The V and J genes are TRBV29-1 and TRBJ1-1; a weak D match, TRBD1 (5 bases). The germline V gene has CDR1 SQVTM and CDR2 ANQGSEA. This CDR3 is built from 11 residues. The V and J ends lost 4 bases and 4 bases respectively, with 7 bases between them. The CDR3 coding sequence is TGCAGCGTTGCCAGGGTCACTGAAGCTTTCTTT. This translates into CSVARVTEAFF.

The chain has TRBV2 and TRBJ1-5; 9 bases align to TRBD1. The CDR3 is made up of 16 amino acids. J gave up 0 bases and V 8 bases, and 8 bases lay outside the gene matches. Germline-derived CDR1 and CDR2 are SNHLY and FYNNEI. The CDR3 bases are TGTGCCAGCGTACCGGGACAGGGTAATAGCAATCAGCCCCAGCATTTT. Its protein product is CASVPGQGNSNQPQHF.

This clonotype has just a few counts. The chain joins TRBV7-9 to TRBJ2-7; D unresolved. This CDR3 has 12 residues. Trimming took 1 base from V and 5 from J, leaving 6 bases between them. The germline CDR1 and CDR2 sequences are SEHNR and FQNEAQ (reference sequence). CDR3 sequence: CASSLEVHEQYF. The CDR3 coding sequence is TGTGCCAGCAGCTTAGAGGTACACGAGCAGTACTTC.

A word on this clonotype: This may arise from a read error, as a much more abundant clone is one base away. The V gene is TRBV7-2, the J gene TRBJ2-2; TRBD1 aligns across 8 bases. Germline CDR1 is SGHTA and CDR2 is FQGNSA. The CDR3 runs to 14 residues. V dropped 4 bases and J dropped 4; count of bases not matched to a gene: 2. The CDR3 coding sequence is TGTGCCAGCAGCTCGGACAGGGTCACCGGGGAGCTGTTTTTT. It yields the protein CASSSDRVTGELFF.

This clonotype was counted between two and nine times. The chain joins TRBV11-2 to TRBJ2-5, with TRBD2 identical over 13 bases. The CDR3 is 17 residues long. Trimming at V came to 4 bases and at J to 4 bases, leaving 9 bases not matched to a gene. The germline gives CDR1 SGHAT, CDR2 FQNNGV. Here the CDR3 reads CASSSETSGGFRETQYF. The CDR3 DNA reads as TGTGCCAGCAGCTCCGAGACTAGCGGGGGGTTTAGAGAGACCCAGTACTTC.

V usage is TRBV7-9 and J usage is TRBJ2-2; 8 nucleotides align to TRBD1. J lost 6 bases, V lost 8 bases, and 26 bases had no gene match. Germline V gene sequence: CDR1 SEHNR, CDR2 FQNEAQ (reference sequence). This CDR3 comprises 20 residues. The DNA of the CDR3 is TGTGCCAGCGTAACTTCTACGTATCCTCCGGACAGGGCTTCTGCCGGGGAGCTGTTTTTT. Its translation: CASVTSTYPPDRASAGELFF.

The chain links TRBV20-1 to TRBJ2-7; D is undetermined. Germline V CDR1 and CDR2: DFQATT, SNEGSKA (reference sequence). The CDR3 sequence is 12 residues long. Trimming shortened V by 5 bases and J by 4 bases, and 12 bases separated the two germline ends. The CDR3 nucleotides read TGCAGTGCTCGCCAGGTCGGGTACGAGCAGTACTTC. Its protein product is CSARQVGYEQYF.

The chain uses TRBV27 and TRBJ2-3; no firm D call. V was trimmed by 7 bases and J by 3 bases, leaving 11 bases between them. CDR3 size: 13 residues. Germline V lookup: CDR1 MNHEY, CDR2 SMNVEV (reference sequence). CDR3 DNA sequence: TGTGCCAGCATGCGCCTCTCGACAGATACGCAGTATTTT. Protein product: CASMRLSTDTQYF.

This chain links TRBV20-1 with TRBJ2-7; D is uncertain. CDR1 is DFQATT and CDR2 is SNEGSKA in the germline V gene (reference sequence). CDR3 size: 15 residues. Trimming stripped 3 bases from V and 0 bases from J, with 15 bases between. Here the CDR3 reads CSASDQVWSSYEQYF. The CDR3 DNA reads as TGCAGTGCTAGCGATCAGGTATGGAGCTCCTACGAGCAGTACTTC.

V gene TRBV6-8 combines with J gene TRBJ1-6, with 10 bases aligning to TRBD1. Per the germline V gene, CDR1 is MNHGY and CDR2 is SAAAGT. This CDR3 has 15 amino acids. Trimming removed 4 bases from V and 8 bases from J; junction bases left unmatched: 5. The CDR3 nucleotides are TGTGCCAGCAGTTCCGGACAGGGGGAATATTCACCCCTCCACTTT. It codes for CASSSGQGEYSPLHF.

This clonotype was seen only a few times. The rearrangement links TRBV11-2 to TRBJ2-3, with D possibly matching TRBD2 (7 bases). With 4 bases removed from V and 4 bases from J, the gap between germline ends came to 15 bases. Per germline, CDR1 SGHAT and CDR2 FQNNGV. The CDR3 sequence is 15 residues long. CDR3 protein: CASSSSRGAADTQYF. The DNA for the CDR3 is TGTGCCAGCAGCTCGAGTCGGGGGGCCGCAGATACGCAGTATTTT.

V gene TRBV20-1 combines with J gene TRBJ2-2, with TRBD2 as a possible D gene (6 bases). Trimming cost V 0 bases and J 4 bases, with 12 bases left between them. The CDR3 sequence is 15 residues long. Germline V gene sequence: CDR1 DFQATT, CDR2 SNEGSKA (reference sequence). The CDR3 protein is CSAREGGKVTGELFF. The CDR3, as DNA: TGCAGTGCTAGAGAGGGGGGAAAGGTCACCGGGGAGCTGTTTTTT.

This clonotype was counted a few times. The chain carries TRBV6-2 or TRBV6-3 and TRBJ2-7; TRBD1 aligns across 7 bases. The germline CDR1 and CDR2 sequences are MNHEY and SVGEGT. The CDR3 has 15 residues. V dropped 2 bases and J dropped 1; count of bases not matched to a gene: 5. This CDR3 is CASSYETGKSYEQYF. CDR3 bases: TGTGCCAGCAGTTACGAGACAGGGAAGTCCTACGAGCAGTACTTC.

The gene calls are TRBV2 and TRBJ2-3, with D perhaps TRBD2 (6 bases). Trimming took 8 bases from V and 2 from J, leaving 11 bases between them. The CDR3 is 13 amino acids. Looked up from germline, CDR1 is SNHLY and CDR2 is FYNNEI. In DNA, the CDR3 is TGTGCCAGCGTTGCGGGGAACACAGATACGCAGTATTTT. As protein: CASVAGNTDTQYF.